Listed here are 18 T cell receptor beta chains from one sample, sequenced in a study of T cells after yellow fever vaccination. Via MiXCR, TCRdb re-called the 5' RACE reads, giving one row per CDR3 protein. Here the sample spans around 590,000 distinct CDR3 sequences, 10% to 15% being singletons. The material was PBMCs, obtained on the day of the yellow fever booster vaccination. The origin of the receptors is a young man who received the YFV17D yellow fever vaccine.

This clonotype was observed a few times. The chain employs TRBV6-1 and TRBJ2-5; either TRBD1 or TRBD2 may supply D (5 bases each). Looked up from germline, CDR1 is MNHNS and CDR2 is SASEGT. V was trimmed by 6 bases and J by 4 bases, leaving 12 bases between them. This CDR3 spans 13 amino acids. This CDR3 reads CASRRAGAETQYF. Here the CDR3 DNA reads TGTGCCAGCAGGAGGGCCGGGGCAGAGACCCAGTACTTC.

The J gene is TRBJ2-7, the V gene TRBV20-1, with D possibly TRBD1 on 6 matching bases. This CDR3 has 15 amino acids. Trimming cost V 3 bases and J 4 bases, with 19 bases left between them. The germline CDR1 and CDR2 sequences are DFQATT and SNEGSKA (reference sequence). CDR3 region: CSASKRSGQPYEQYF. In DNA, the CDR3 is TGCAGTGCTAGCAAACGTTCGGGACAACCTTACGAGCAGTACTTC.

The V gene is TRBV20-1, the J gene TRBJ2-1; the D gene is possibly TRBD2 (6 bases). Germline V gene data show CDR1 as DFQATT and CDR2 as SNEGSKA (reference sequence). The length of the CDR3 is 14 residues. V lost 6 bases, J lost 8 bases, and 20 bases lay in between. The CDR3 DNA follows: TGCAGTGCGAACAAAGGGATCGGGGGACATGAGCAGTTCTTC. This encodes CSANKGIGGHEQFF.

The chain has TRBV10-2 and TRBJ2-3, with 8 bases fitting TRBD2. Germline V gives CDR1 WSHSY, CDR2 SAAADI. This CDR3 is built from 16 residues. The V gene end was trimmed by 10 bases and the J gene end by 0 bases; junction bases not matched to a gene: 12. The CDR3 coding sequence is TGCGCCACCGGGGGGGGTAGCGGCACTAGCACAGATACGCAGTATTTT. This encodes CATGGGSGTSTDTQYF.

This clonotype was found a few times. J is TRBJ1-6 and V is TRBV12-3 or TRBV12-4, with D unclear. CDR3 length: 14 residues. Between the trimmed V and J ends, which lost 5 bases and 12 bases, there was a span of 17 bases. CDR3 coding DNA: TGTGCCAGCAGTCAGGACCGAGCATGGGGACCCCTCCACTTT. This codes for CASSQDRAWGPLHF.

This clonotype was counted only a few times. This rearrangement joins TRBV28 to TRBJ2-5, with a weak D call TRBD1 (6 bases). Trimming took 3 bases from V and 5 from J, leaving 19 bases between them. The V gene's germline CDR1 is MDHEN and CDR2 SYDVKM. The CDR3 has 16 residues. The CDR3 region has the DNA TGTGCCAGCAGTTTGGTTAAGACAGGATCTTGGGAGACCCAGTACTTC. This gives the protein CASSLVKTGSWETQYF.

This chain uses TRBV7-2 with TRBJ2-7; TRBD2 is a possible D gene (7 bases). Trimming removed 1 base from V and 6 bases from J, with 10 bases in between. This CDR3 has 13 residues. The germline V gene encodes CDR1 SGHTA and CDR2 FQGNSA. The CDR3 DNA sequence: TGTGCCAGCAGCTTAGACGGGGGGCTCGAGCAGTACTTC. This encodes CASSLDGGLEQYF.

The V gene is TRBV20-1, the J gene TRBJ2-1; 7 nucleotides line up with TRBD2. Per germline, CDR1 DFQATT and CDR2 SNEGSKA (reference sequence). The CDR3 contains 17 residues. Losses at the gene ends were 1 base for V and 5 bases for J; bases not matched to a gene: 14. The CDR3 DNA follows: TGCAGTGCTAGAGTATTGGGCCAGACTAGCAGCCACAATGAGCAGTTCTTC. It yields the protein CSARVLGQTSSHNEQFF.

This rearrangement joins TRBV19 to TRBJ1-5; no definite D call. The germline V gene encodes CDR1 LNHDA and CDR2 SQIVND (reference sequence). This CDR3 comprises 12 residues. Trimming took off 7 bases at V and 2 bases at J, with 6 bases between the two ends. This chain's CDR3 is CASTEGNQPQHF. In DNA form, the CDR3 reads TGTGCCAGTACTGAGGGCAATCAGCCCCAGCATTTT.

This chain connects TRBV4-2 to TRBJ2-3, with 12 positions matching TRBD2. Germline V lookup: CDR1 LGHNA, CDR2 YNFKEQ. This CDR3 has 18 residues. Losses at the gene ends were 2 bases for V and 3 bases for J; bases not matched to a gene: 9. CDR3 DNA sequence: TGTGCCAGCAGCCAAAGGGAGGCTAGCGGGAGGGCGACAGATACGCAGTATTTT. Amino acid sequence: CASSQREASGRATDTQYF.

J is TRBJ2-3 and V is TRBV28, with 12 bases lining up with TRBD1. CDR3 length equals 14 residues. Looked up from germline, CDR1 is MDHEN and CDR2 is SYDVKM. With V trimmed by 7 bases and J by 5 bases, 4 bases remained unmatched. CDR3 residues: CASMGQGARDTQYF. CDR3 DNA sequence: TGTGCCAGCATGGGACAGGGGGCGCGAGATACGCAGTATTTT. Using reference TRBV28 and TRBJ2-3 for the parts outside the CDR3, the full variable domain is DVKVTQSSRYLVKRTGEKVFLECVQDMDHENMFWYRQDPGLGLRLIYFSYDVKMKEKGDIPEGYSVSREKKERFSLILESASTNQTSMYLCASMGQGARDTQYFGPGTRLTVL.

The sample holds a few counts of this clonotype. The V gene is TRBV6-2 or TRBV6-3, the J gene TRBJ1-5; a weak D match, TRBD1 (6 bases). Looked up from germline, CDR1 is MNHEY and CDR2 is SVGEGT. The CDR3 extends over 15 amino acids. Trimming removed 3 bases at V and 4 bases at J, with 13 bases between. CDR3 sequence (DNA): TGTGCCAGCAGTTATGTGCAGGGGAGGAATCAGCCCCAGCATTTT. Translating gives CASSYVQGRNQPQHF.

A few counts support this clonotype. The rearrangement joins TRBV19 to TRBJ2-1; 8 bases agree with TRBD1. Germline loops: CDR1 LNHDA, CDR2 SQIVND (reference sequence). V trimming: 8 bases; J trimming: 7 bases; junction bases outside the gene matches: 1. This CDR3 region has 11 residues. The CDR3: CASYRGNEQFF. For the CDR3, the DNA is TGTGCCAGTTACAGGGGGAATGAGCAGTTCTTC. Full variable domain (missing parts from reference TRBV19 and TRBJ2-1): DGGITQSPKYLFRKEGQNVTLSCEQNLNHDAMYWYRQDPGQGLRLIYYSQIVNDFQKGDIAEGYSVSREKKESFPLTVTSAQKNPTAFYLCASYRGNEQFFGPGTRLTVL.

The rearrangement joins TRBV23-1 to TRBJ2-2, with 7 bases matching TRBD1. TRBV23-1 is identified as an open reading frame with a role that is uncertain. Trimming removed 3 bases from V and 6 bases from J; junction bases left unmatched: 10. CDR3 length equals 16 residues. CDR3 DNA sequence: TGCGCCAGCAGTCACCCCGCCCACAGGGGAGCCGGGGAGCTGTTTTTT. Amino acids: CASSHPAHRGAGELFF.

The chain employs TRBV7-2 and TRBJ2-5; TRBD2 matches at 14 bases. The CDR3 consists of 15 residues. Germline V gene sequence: CDR1 SGHTA, CDR2 FQGNSA. After removal of 5 bases from V and 2 bases from J, the junction contained 1 base not matched to a gene. The CDR3 spells CASSRTSGRQETQYF. The CDR3 DNA reads TGTGCCAGCAGCCGGACTAGCGGGAGGCAAGAGACCCAGTACTTC.

There are a few counts of this clonotype. The chain employs TRBV20-1 and TRBJ1-5, with D unresolved. This CDR3 comprises 13 residues. The V gene's germline CDR1 is DFQATT and CDR2 SNEGSKA (reference sequence). The V and J ends lost 0 bases and 7 bases respectively, with 10 bases between them. CDR3 protein: CSARETRVQPQHF. For the CDR3, the DNA is TGCAGTGCTAGAGAAACGAGGGTCCAGCCCCAGCATTTT.

This clonotype came up many times. CDR3 sequence: CASSPGLAGGYEQYF. In DNA form, the CDR3 reads TGTGCCAGCAGCCCCGGACTAGCGGGAGGCTACGAGCAGTACTTC. The rearrangement links TRBV7-2 to TRBJ2-7; TRBD2 matches 14 bases. Germline V gives CDR1 SGHTA, CDR2 FQGNSA. Trimming cost V 5 bases and J 3 bases; bases outside gene matches: 3. This CDR3 region has 15 residues.

This clonotype was counted at least ten times. For the CDR3, the DNA is TGTGCCAGCAGCTTAGTGTGGCAGCAAGAGACCCAGTACTTC. The encoded protein is CASSLVWQQETQYF. The V and J genes are TRBV7-2 and TRBJ2-5; D remains unclear. CDR3 length: 14 amino acids. Germline V lookup: CDR1 SGHTA, CDR2 FQGNSA. Trimming left V 1 base short and J 2 bases short, with 8 bases between.